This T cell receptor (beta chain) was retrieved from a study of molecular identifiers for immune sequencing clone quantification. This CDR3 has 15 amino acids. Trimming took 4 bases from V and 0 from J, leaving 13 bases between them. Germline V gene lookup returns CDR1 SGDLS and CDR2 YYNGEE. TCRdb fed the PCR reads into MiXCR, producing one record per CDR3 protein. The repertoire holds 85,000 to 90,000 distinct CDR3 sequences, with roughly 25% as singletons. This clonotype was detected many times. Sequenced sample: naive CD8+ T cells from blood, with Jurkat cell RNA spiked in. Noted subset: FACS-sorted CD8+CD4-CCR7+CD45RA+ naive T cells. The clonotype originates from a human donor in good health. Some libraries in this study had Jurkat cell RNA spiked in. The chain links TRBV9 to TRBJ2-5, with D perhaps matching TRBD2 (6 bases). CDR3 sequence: CASSTDLADQETQYF. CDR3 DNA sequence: TGTGCCAGCAGCACCGACTTAGCGGACCAAGAGACCCAGTACTTC.